This T cell receptor (beta chain) was recovered during a study of regulatory T cells in long-lasting Graves disease. Points from the study as a whole: Under persistent disease, TRBV28, TRBJ1-2 and TRBJ2-5 were used preferentially.

This clonotype was recorded a few times. Its antigen is still unknown. Time point defined: persistent/refractory GD, antithyroid drugs over 5 years with positive TRAb. Scientists built the TCR library using RNA that was extracted from PBMCs. EDTA tubes collected around 8.7 milliliters of peripheral blood. The CDR3 runs 17 residues. J lost 0 bases, V lost 4 bases, and 8 bases had no gene match. For TCR beta, libraries came from iRepertoire HTBI primers and Arm-PCR of CDR3 regions. TCRdb reanalysed the multiplex PCR reads using MiXCR and keeps one entry per CDR3 protein. Of 600,000 to 800,000 distinct CDR3 sequences listed, about 32% are singletons.

This TCR was sampled from a female donor with Graves disease. The sample in question was peripheral blood mononuclear cells (PBMCs), obtained when the disease was refractory, from a patient treated with antithyroid drugs. The chain employs TRBV12-3 or TRBV12-4 and TRBJ1-3, with TRBD1 identical over 8 bases. CDR3 residues: CASSSDRDFYSGNTIYF. The CDR3 coding sequence is TGTGCCAGCAGTTCGGACAGGGACTTTTACTCTGGAAACACCATATATTTT.